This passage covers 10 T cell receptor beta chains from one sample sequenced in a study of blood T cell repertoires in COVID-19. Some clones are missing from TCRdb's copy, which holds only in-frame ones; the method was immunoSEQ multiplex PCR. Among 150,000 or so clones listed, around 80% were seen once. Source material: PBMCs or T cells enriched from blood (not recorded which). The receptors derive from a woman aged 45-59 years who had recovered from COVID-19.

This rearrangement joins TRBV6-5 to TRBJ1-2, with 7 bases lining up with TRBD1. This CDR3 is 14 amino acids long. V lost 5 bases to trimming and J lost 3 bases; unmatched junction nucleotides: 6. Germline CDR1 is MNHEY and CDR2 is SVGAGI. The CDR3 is CASSRQGGYYGYTF. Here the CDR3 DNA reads TGTGCCAGCAGTAGACAGGGCGGTTACTATGGCTACACCTTC.

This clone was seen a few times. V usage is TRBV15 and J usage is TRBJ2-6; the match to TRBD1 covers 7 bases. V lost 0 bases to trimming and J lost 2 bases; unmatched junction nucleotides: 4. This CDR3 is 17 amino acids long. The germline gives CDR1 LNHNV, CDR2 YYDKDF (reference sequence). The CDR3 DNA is TGTGCCACCAGCAGAGATTACGACAGGGCTGGGGCCAACGTCCTGACTTTC. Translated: CATSRDYDRAGANVLTF. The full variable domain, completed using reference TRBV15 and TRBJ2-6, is DAMVIQNPRYQVTQFGKPVTLSCSQTLNHNVMYWYQQKSSQAPKLLFHYYDKDFNNEADTPDNFQSRRPNTSFCFLDIRSPGLGDTAMYLCATSRDYDRAGANVLTFGAGSRLTVL.

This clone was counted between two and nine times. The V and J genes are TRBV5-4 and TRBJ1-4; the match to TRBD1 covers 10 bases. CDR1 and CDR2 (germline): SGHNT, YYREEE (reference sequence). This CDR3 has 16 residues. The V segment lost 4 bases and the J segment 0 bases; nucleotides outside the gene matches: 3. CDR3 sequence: CASSQGQGATNEKLFF. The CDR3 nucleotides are TGTGCCAGCAGCCAAGGACAGGGGGCAACTAATGAAAAACTGTTTTTT.

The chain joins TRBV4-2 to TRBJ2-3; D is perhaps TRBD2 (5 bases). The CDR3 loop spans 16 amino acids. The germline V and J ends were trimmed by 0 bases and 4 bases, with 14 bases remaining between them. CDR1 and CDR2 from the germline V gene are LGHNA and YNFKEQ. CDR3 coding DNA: TGTGCCAGCAGCCAAGAGAAACTAGGAGCTGCAGATACGCAGTATTTT. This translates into CASSQEKLGAADTQYF.

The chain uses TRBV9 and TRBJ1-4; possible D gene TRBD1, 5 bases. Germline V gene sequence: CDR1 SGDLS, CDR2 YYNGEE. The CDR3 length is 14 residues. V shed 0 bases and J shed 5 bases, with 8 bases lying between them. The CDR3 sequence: CASSVGQGNEKLFF. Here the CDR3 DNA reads TGTGCCAGCAGCGTAGGGCAGGGAAATGAAAAACTGTTTTTT.

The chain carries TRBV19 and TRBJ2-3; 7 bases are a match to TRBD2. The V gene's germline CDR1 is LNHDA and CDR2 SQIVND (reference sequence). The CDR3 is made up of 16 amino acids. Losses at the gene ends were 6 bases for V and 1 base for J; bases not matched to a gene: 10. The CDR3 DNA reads TGTGCCAGTAGCCCCGGCGGGGGTTCCCGCACAGATACGCAGTATTTT. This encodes CASSPGGGSRTDTQYF.

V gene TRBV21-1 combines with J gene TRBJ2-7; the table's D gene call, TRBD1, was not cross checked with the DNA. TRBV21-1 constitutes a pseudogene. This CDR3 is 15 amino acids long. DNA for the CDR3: TGTGCCAGCAGCAAGACCGGGACAGGGCCCTACGAGCAGTACTTC. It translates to CASSKTGTGPYEQYF.

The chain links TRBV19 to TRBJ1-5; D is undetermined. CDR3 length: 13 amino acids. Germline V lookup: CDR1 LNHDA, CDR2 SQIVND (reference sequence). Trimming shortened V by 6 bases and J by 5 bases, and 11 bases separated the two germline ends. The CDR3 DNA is TGTGCCAGTAGCCCTCACGGGGATCAGCCCCAGCATTTT. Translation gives CASSPHGDQPQHF. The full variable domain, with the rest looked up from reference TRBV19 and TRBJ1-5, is DGGITQSPKYLFRKEGQNVTLSCEQNLNHDAMYWYRQDPGQGLRLIYYSQIVNDFQKGDIAEGYSVSREKKESFPLTVTSAQKNPTAFYLCASSPHGDQPQHFGDGTRLSIL.

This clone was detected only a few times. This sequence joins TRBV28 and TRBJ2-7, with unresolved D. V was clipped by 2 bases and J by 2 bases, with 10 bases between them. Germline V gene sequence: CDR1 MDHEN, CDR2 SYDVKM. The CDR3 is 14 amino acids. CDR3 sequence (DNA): TGTGCCAGCAGTTTAGGCCGGGTCCCCTACGAGCAGTACGTC. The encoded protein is CASSLGRVPYEQYV.

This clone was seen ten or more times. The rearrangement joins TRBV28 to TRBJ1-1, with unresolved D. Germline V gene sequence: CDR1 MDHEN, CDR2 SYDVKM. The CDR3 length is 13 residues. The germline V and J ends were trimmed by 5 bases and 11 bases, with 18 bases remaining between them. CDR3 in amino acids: CASSPPRHRMAFF. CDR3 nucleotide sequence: TGTGCCAGCAGTCCGCCTCGACACAGAATGGCTTTCTTT.